This T cell receptor (beta chain) is from a study of T cell responses to AZD1222 COVID-19 vaccine (dated by TCRdb to the early 2020s). About the study as a whole: A total of approximately 240 trial participants underwent TCR sequencing, of whom some 210 received two doses of AZD1222 and around 25 received two doses of the MenACWY control vaccine. Trial participants were enrolled by age into 18-55, 56-69 and 70-plus year subgroups, with around 140, 26 and 57 TCR-sequenced participants respectively.

This sample's time point label indicates: baseline before first vaccination. The treatment or condition label, read with the paper, signifies: meningococcal conjugate vaccine given as trial control. Vaccinee samples were obtained from the UK trials COV001 and COV002, which included a single-blind randomized controlled phase 2/3 trial of AZD1222 (ChAdOx1 nCoV-19) in healthy adults. Trial participant PBMC samples were collected at day 0 and day 28 after the second dose for TCRbeta chain sequencing. Of note for this clone: The antigen it binds to is not known. Base qualities are not at hand, and no much larger clone is one base apart.

Study-wide findings and limitations: Spike-specific TCR breadth and depth rose significantly after two AZD1222 doses compared with day 0 and with MenACWY recipients. Nearly half of unique spike-specific TCRs reportedly recognized epitopes outside regions mutated in the B.1.351 and B.1.1.7 variants. Because no day 14 peak-response samples were available, repertoires were characterized only after the peak T cell response. CD4 TCRs associated with the vaccine covered the entire spike protein, and the dominant responses were in regions 160-218 and 743-854. Participants were mostly white British and included more females than males, and it was suggested by the authors that clonal diversity may have been underestimated. The 56-69-year group was small, and its depth increase did not reach significance, likely because of low power. Conclusions about previously exposed vaccinees were limited because only six AZD1222 recipients were SARS-CoV-2 seropositive at baseline.

The CDR3 regions of human TCRbeta chains were analyzed by immunosequencing. As for the original processing: Repertoire TCRs were matched against a reference library of SARS-CoV-2-specific TCRs generated with the MIRA antigen-specificity platform. Breadth was defined as the fraction of unique TCRs that were SARS-CoV-2-associated. Depth was defined as the fraction of total T cells that were SARS-CoV-2-associated. Using the MIRA data, every spike-specific TCR was mapped to the spike region that the TCR reacted to and assigned to either a CD4 or a CD8 class. Log10-transformed breadth and depth values were compared by one-way ANOVA with Sidak's multiple comparisons tests. This immuneACCESS table, as held by TCRdb, lists in-frame sequences with V and J called but not all clones. Of the missing ones, under half trace to an unresolved V gene in checked studies; the others have no known cause. V, J and clone size are those of that table, while D and trimming were read from the DNA. Here the sample has around 160,000 clones; around 83% occur a single time. The ten largest clones capture roughly 4.5% of the sample.

Looking up the germline V gene yields CDR1 SGHTS and CDR2 YDEGEE. The CDR3 numbers 10 residues from cysteine through phenylalanine. Only the CDR3 DNA is retained, 30 bases long and in frame from the first base. Trimming leaves V shorter by 4 bases and J shorter by 10 bases, with the junction holding 2 bases beyond the gene matches. The material sequenced was peripheral blood, taken on day 0 of MenACWY control vaccination. The V gene is TRBV5-8 and the J gene is TRBJ2-7, and TRBD1 aligns with 7 junction nucleotides. The receptor was isolated from an adult in good health. The nucleotide sequence is given as TGTGCCAGCAGCCGGGACAGACAGTACTTC. It translates to CASSRDRQYF.